This TCR beta chain was profiled in a study of T cells in narcolepsy (dated by TCRdb to between 2017 and 2018). Background for the entire study: Patients with narcolepsy type 1 or type 2 (NT1, NT2) and healthy control donors were enrolled in the study. The study used TCR Vbeta sequencing to track clonotypes in blood and CSF while looking for autoreactive T cells in narcolepsy patients that target self-antigens of hypocretin neurons (hypocretin, TRIB2).

Regarding this clone: Its antigen target is currently unknown. No per-base quality is available; no much larger clone lies one base away.

The library relied on the immunoSEQ multiplex PCR assay. TCRdb mirrors the immuneACCESS table, restricted to in-frame sequences. Some clones are absent from its copies; in checked studies, under half trace to an unresolved V gene, and the reason for the others is unknown. In this sample the table shows 15,000 or so clones, 72% of which occur a single time. Around 15% of the sample is in the top ten clones. For TCR Vbeta sequencing and comparison with CSF CD8+ T cells, memory CD8+ T cells were sorted ex vivo from the blood of patients. The germline V gene (reference sequence) sets CDR1 to PRHDT and CDR2 to FYEKMQ. V gives up 5 bases and J gives up 2 bases, and the segment between their germline ends measures 13 bases. Inclusive of the bounding cysteine and phenylalanine, the CDR3 is 14 residues long. CDR3 DNA only is kept here, 42 bases in frame from base 1. Overall study outcomes, separate from this receptor: According to the report, autoreactive clonotypes were detected serially in the blood of the same patients and of different patients, but not in healthy controls. HCRT-specific and TRIB2-specific autoreactive clonotypes were highlighted in plots that compared CD4+ T cell clonotypes in CSF versus blood from the same patient.

The rearranged chain carries TRBV13 and TRBJ2-7, with the D segment identity uncertain. Sequences were obtained from CD45RA- memory CD8+ T cells from PBMCs. Taken with the paper, the label for cell subset or site translates to: memory T cells sorted ex vivo from peripheral blood. This clonotype originated in a human donor with narcolepsy. The CDR3 sequence is CASSPPGRAYEQYF. The nucleotide sequence is TGTGCCAGCAGCCCCCCGGGCCGAGCCTACGAGCAGTACTTC.